The T cell receptor beta chain described here comes from a study of shared clonotypes between healthy human individuals. CDR3 size: 14 residues. Deletions cut 8 bases from V and 3 bases from J, with 14 bases between. Germline CDR1 and CDR2: SGHTA and FQGNSA. Study-level results: Non-shared clonotypes had lower generation probabilities than clonotypes shared by all four sorted-subset donors.

Sequencing used immunoSEQ multiplex PCR; TCRdb keeps in-frame clones, though not all of them. The sample comprises 2.5 million or so clones, over 85% of which are singletons, and 0.11% to 0.15% rests with the top ten. In the case of this clone: Its matching antigen is unknown.

This receptor was taken from a man aged 18 to 29 in good health. The sequenced sample was naive CD4+ T cells sorted from blood. Subset noted: CD45RA+ positively selected. The chain carries TRBV7-2 and TRBJ2-1; TRBD2 might be the D (7 bases). CDR3: CASLRGADYNEQFF. Here the CDR3 DNA reads TGTGCCAGCCTTCGGGGGGCGGACTACAATGAGCAGTTCTTC.